This TCR beta chain was documented in a study of identical twins. Study-level results: The presence of invariant MAIT and iNKT cells could partly confound analyses of zero-insertion sequences. Twins showed weaker excess sharing in their beta out-of-frame sequences.

Healthy Caucasians alone served as donors. The CDR3 contains 12 residues. Germline CDR1 LNHDA, CDR2 SQIVND (reference sequence). V shed 10 bases and J shed 1 base, with 8 bases lying between them. TCRdb independently ran MiXCR on the 5' RACE reads; one entry per CDR3 protein. The table records 500,000 or so distinct CDR3 sequences, 14% of them present only once. For this clonotype: Its antigen is as yet unknown.

Another study also made use of these data, one on yellow fever vaccine responses in identical twins. That work adds: Twins' vaccine T cell response reportedly seemed partly convergent, partly personalized.

The rearrangement joins TRBV19 to TRBJ2-1, with D possibly matching TRBD1 (6 bases). This receptor was taken from a woman aged 18-29 years in good health. Material for sequencing was CD4+ T cells sorted from blood. CDR3 bases: TGTGCCACAGGACAGTCCTACAATGAGCAGTTCTTC. Its protein is CATGQSYNEQFF.